This T cell receptor (beta chain) was observed in a study of cytomegalovirus exposure and HLA in healthy donors. The study, taken as a whole, reports: Most TCR beta V segments were productive about 90% or about 30% of the time in an earlier analysis. Relative to the approximately 670-donor mean, N-insertions were reportedly fewer in an Asian-associated ancestry cluster in a later analysis. Later, TCR association rates were found to vary by HLA locus, highest for DRB1 and lowest for HLA-C.

In regard to this clone: The antigen remains undetermined.

With 60 Vbeta and 13 Jbeta primers, the PCR was carried out. TCRdb's copy holds only in-frame clones and misses some; the assay was immunoSEQ multiplex PCR. Of some 150,000 clones listed, 82% are singletons. The source material was PBMCs. The clonotype comes from a man in his thirties or forties in good health and CMV-seropositive.

The CDR3 bases are TGTGCCAGTAGTATGACAGGGGCCGGCTACGAGCAGTACTTC. Encoded protein: CASSMTGAGYEQYF. The rearrangement uses TRBV19 and TRBJ2-7, with 8 bases that match TRBD1. The CDR3 is 14 amino acids. The junction had 4 bases not matched to a gene; V was cut back by 3 bases and J by 3 bases. Germline V gene sequence: CDR1 LNHDA, CDR2 SQIVND (reference sequence).